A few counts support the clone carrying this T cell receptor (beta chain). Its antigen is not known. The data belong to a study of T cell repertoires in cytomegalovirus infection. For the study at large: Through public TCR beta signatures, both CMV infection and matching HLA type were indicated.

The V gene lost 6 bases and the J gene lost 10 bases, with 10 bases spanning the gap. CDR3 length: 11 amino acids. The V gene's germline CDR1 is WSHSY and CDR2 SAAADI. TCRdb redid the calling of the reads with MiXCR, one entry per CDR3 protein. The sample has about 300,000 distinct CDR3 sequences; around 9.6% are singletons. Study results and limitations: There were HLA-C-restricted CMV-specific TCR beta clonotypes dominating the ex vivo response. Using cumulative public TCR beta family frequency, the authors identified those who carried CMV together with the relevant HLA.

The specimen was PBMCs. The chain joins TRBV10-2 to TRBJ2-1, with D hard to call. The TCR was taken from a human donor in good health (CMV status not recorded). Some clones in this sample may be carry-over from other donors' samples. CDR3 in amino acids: CASRGPGEQFF. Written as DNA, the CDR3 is TGCGCCAGCAGGGGTCCGGGCGAGCAGTTCTTC.